A selection of T cell receptor beta chains follows, all from one sample in a study of T cell changes during pregnancy in multiple sclerosis. Generated by immunoSEQ multiplex PCR, the TCRdb table keeps only in-frame clones and is missing some. This sample yields more than 90,000 clones, of which about nine tenths are seen a single time; over 3% belongs to the top ten. The sequences come from peripheral blood, collected in the second trimester of pregnancy. The receptors derive from a female donor with multiple sclerosis, enrolled in a pregnancy study. The CDR3 runs from the conserved cysteine through the conserved F or W. D genes are given only for firm matches. Clone size is given for some rows only: seen once, a few or many times, or a class if the clone is expanded.

J: TRBJ1-4; size: .; D: TRBD1; V: TRBV7-9; DNA: TGTGCCAGCAGCTATGGACAGGGGGCTAATGAAAAACTGTTTTTT; CDR3: CASSYGQGANEKLFF
J: TRBJ1-1; size: .; D: .; V: TRBV27; DNA: TGTGCCAGCAGTTTACAACAGGGAGAGGCTTTCTTT; CDR3: CASSLQQGEAFF
J: TRBJ2-7; size: .; D: .; V: TRBV23-1; DNA: TGCGCCAGCAGTCAATTGAGGCGGGATCCGAGCTCCTACGAGCAGTACTTC; CDR3: CASSQLRRDPSSYEQYF
J: TRBJ1-5; size: .; D: .; V: TRBV19; DNA: TGTGCCAGTAGTCCTGACATAAGCAATCAGCCCCAGCATTTT; CDR3: CASSPDISNQPQHF
J: TRBJ1-2; size: .; D: .; V: TRBV19; DNA: TGTGCCAGTAGAAGGAGAGACTATGGCTACACCTTC; CDR3: CASRRRDYGYTF
J: TRBJ1-4; size: .; D: .; V: TRBV5-5; DNA: TGTGCCAGCAGTTGGGACATTAATGAAAAACTGTTTTTT; CDR3: CASSWDINEKLFF
J: TRBJ2-7; size: .; D: .; V: TRBV28; DNA: TGTGCCAGCAGTTTATATCAGGGGGGTACCCACGAGCAGTACTTC; CDR3: CASSLYQGGTHEQYF
J: TRBJ2-3; size: .; D: .; V: TRBV21-1; DNA: TGTGCCAGCAGCAAATTGTGCCCGAGGCAGGGGACAGATACGCAGTATTTT; CDR3: CASSKLCPRQGTDTQYF
J: TRBJ1-4; size: once; D: TRBD1; V: TRBV6-1; DNA: TGTGCCAGCAGGGCGGGACAGGGTAATGAAAAACTGTTTTTT; CDR3: CASRAGQGNEKLFF
J: TRBJ2-5; size: .; D: .; V: TRBV29-1; DNA: TGCAGCGTCGTACAGGGTGGAGAGACCCAGTACTTC; CDR3: CSVVQGGETQYF
J: TRBJ2-3; size: .; D: TRBD2; V: TRBV6-4; DNA: TGTGCCAGCAGATCCACTAGCGGGGCTACCGATACGCAGTATTTT; CDR3: CASRSTSGATDTQYF
J: TRBJ1-4; size: .; D: .; V: TRBV18; DNA: TGTGCCAGCTCACCACAACAGACAACTAATGAAAAACTGTTTTTT; CDR3: CASSPQQTTNEKLFF
J: TRBJ2-6; size: .; D: TRBD1; V: TRBV28; DNA: TGTGCCAGCAGTACACCCGGGACAGGGGGTCTCTCTGGGGCCAACGTCCTGACTTTC; CDR3: CASSTPGTGGLSGANVLTF
J: TRBJ2-7; size: once; D: .; V: TRBV11-2; DNA: TGTGCCAGCAGCTCTCTTGCGCCAGGTGACGAGCAGTACTTC; CDR3: CASSSLAPGDEQYF
J: TRBJ1-5; size: .; D: .; V: TRBV19; DNA: TGTGCCAGTAGTCCGCCGGGACAAAATCAGCCCCAGCATTTT; CDR3: CASSPPGQNQPQHF
J: TRBJ2-1; size: .; D: .; V: TRBV27; DNA: TGTGCCAGCAGTTTCCGGGGACTCCGTTACAATGAGCAGTTCTTC; CDR3: CASSFRGLRYNEQFF
J: TRBJ2-5; size: once; D: .; V: TRBV5-4; DNA: TGTGCCAGCAGCTTGGGCGGCGCCCTCCTTTCGCGGGAGACCCAGTACTTC; CDR3: CASSLGGALLSRETQYF
J: TRBJ2-7; size: .; D: .; V: TRBV28; DNA: TGTGCCAGCAGTGCGCCGGGTCAGTCCTACGAGCAGTACTTC; CDR3: CASSAPGQSYEQYF
J: TRBJ2-5; size: .; D: TRBD1; V: TRBV5-6; DNA: TGTGCCAGCAGCTTGCCGGGACAGGAGTACCAAGAGACCCAGTACTTC; CDR3: CASSLPGQEYQETQYF
J: TRBJ1-2; size: .; D: .; V: TRBV5-1; DNA: TGCGCCAGCAGCTTTGGAGCCCTCGGGGTCCCTAGCTATGGCTACACCTTC; CDR3: CASSFGALGVPSYGYTF
J: TRBJ2-2; size: .; D: TRBD2; V: TRBV29-1; DNA: TGCAGCGGGGCTAGCGGGGCGAACACCGGGGAGCTGTTTTTT; CDR3: CSGASGANTGELFF
J: TRBJ2-5; size: .; D: .; V: TRBV7-8; DNA: TGTGCCAGCAGCTTAGTAACGGGAGCCGGCCAAGAGACCCAGTACTTC; CDR3: CASSLVTGAGQETQYF
J: TRBJ1-2; size: .; D: .; V: TRBV2; DNA: TGTGCCAGCAGTGAATTTTTTAATGAGGGAAGTTATGGCTACACCTTC; CDR3: CASSEFFNEGSYGYTF
J: TRBJ1-6; size: once; D: .; V: TRBV5-1; DNA: TGCGCCAGCAGCTCTACCTCGGATTCACCCCTCCACTTT; CDR3: CASSSTSDSPLHF
J: TRBJ2-7; size: .; D: TRBD1; V: TRBV7-8; DNA: TGTGCCAGCAGCTTAGTCGGGACAGCTGCTACCTACGAGCAGTACTTC; CDR3: CASSLVGTAATYEQYF
J: TRBJ2-5; size: .; D: .; V: TRBV5-1; DNA: TGCGCCAGCAGCCGGCAGGGCAGGGGCCAAGAGACCCAGTACTTC; CDR3: CASSRQGRGQETQYF
J: TRBJ2-1; size: .; D: .; V: TRBV29-1; DNA: TGCAGCGCCTCAAGTTCGGGATACAATGAGCAGTTCTTC; CDR3: CSASSSGYNEQFF
J: TRBJ1-5; size: .; D: .; V: TRBV5-1; DNA: TGCGCCAGCAGCTTGGAGCGCAATCAGCCCCAGCATTTT; CDR3: CASSLERNQPQHF
J: TRBJ2-2; size: .; D: .; V: TRBV29-1; DNA: TGCAGCGTTGAGACTAGTCAGGCCGGGGAGCTGTTTTTT; CDR3: CSVETSQAGELFF
J: TRBJ1-1; size: .; D: .; V: TRBV5-6; DNA: TGTGCCAGCAGCTTGGGGGCGGGGGGGATTACGATTGCTTTCTTT; CDR3: CASSLGAGGITIAFF
J: TRBJ1-3; size: once; D: .; V: TRBV9; DNA: TGTGCCAGCAGCCCTGAGGGAGGGGCGGGAGGAAACACCATATATTTT; CDR3: CASSPEGGAGGNTIYF
J: TRBJ2-2; size: .; D: TRBD2; V: TRBV7-2; DNA: TGTGCCAGCAGCTTGACACTCCGACTAGCAGCGAACACCGGGGAGCTGTTTTTT; CDR3: CASSLTLRLAANTGELFF
J: TRBJ2-4; size: .; D: TRBD2; V: TRBV27; DNA: TGTGCCAGCAGTTTACGGGAGGGAAACATTCAGTACTTC; CDR3: CASSLREGNIQYF
J: TRBJ1-2; size: .; D: TRBD1; V: TRBV6-4; DNA: TGTGCCAGCAGTCCCCGAGGAGGGGGCGCGCATGGCTACACCTTC; CDR3: CASSPRGGGAHGYTF
J: TRBJ2-1; size: .; D: TRBD2; V: TRBV25-1; DNA: TGTGCCAGCAGTGAACTAGCGGGAGCCTACAATGAGCAGTTCTTC; CDR3: CASSELAGAYNEQFF
J: TRBJ2-1; size: once; D: .; V: TRBV7-9; DNA: TGTGCCAGCAGCCCCCCGGGAAGTGGGTACAATGAGCAGTTCTTC; CDR3: CASSPPGSGYNEQFF
J: TRBJ1-1; size: few; D: .; V: TRBV25-1; DNA: TGTGCCAGCAGTGACAGGGGTCCCACTGAAGCTTTCTTT; CDR3: CASSDRGPTEAFF
J: TRBJ2-1; size: .; D: .; V: TRBV7-2; DNA: TGTGCCAGCAGCCCTAGGGGAGGCTATGAGCAGTTCTTC; CDR3: CASSPRGGYEQFF
J: TRBJ2-7; size: .; D: .; V: TRBV19; DNA: TGTGCCAGTAGTATAAGAGGGAGTCCCTACGAGCAGTACTTC; CDR3: CASSIRGSPYEQYF
J: TRBJ2-5; size: .; D: TRBD2; V: TRBV2; DNA: TGTGCCAGCAGTGACCAGGTTGCGGGGGGAGAGACCCAGTACTTC; CDR3: CASSDQVAGGETQYF
J: TRBJ2-1; size: .; D: .; V: TRBV4-1; DNA: TGCGCCAGCAGCTACCCCGCGCCTAATGAGCAGTTCTTC; CDR3: CASSYPAPNEQFF
J: TRBJ2-7; size: .; D: .; V: TRBV7-9; DNA: TGTGCCAGCAGCTTACACAGCTCCTACGAGCAGTACTTC; CDR3: CASSLHSSYEQYF
J: TRBJ2-1; size: .; D: .; V: TRBV11-2; DNA: TGTGCCAGCAGCTTAGGCCGGGACTTACGGCGCAATGAGCAGTTCTTC; CDR3: CASSLGRDLRRNEQFF
J: TRBJ1-5; size: .; D: .; V: TRBV7-9; DNA: TGTGCCAGCAGCCCTAGAGAGGGCGGCAATCAGCCCCAGCATTTT; CDR3: CASSPREGGNQPQHF
J: TRBJ2-1; size: .; D: .; V: TRBV29-1; DNA: TGCAGCGTTGAGGCGGGGCCCCTTGATAATGAGCAGTTCTTC; CDR3: CSVEAGPLDNEQFF
J: TRBJ2-7; size: .; D: TRBD2; V: TRBV5-1; DNA: TGCGCCAGCAGCTCCTCTAGCGGGCCGGCCTACGAGCAGTACTTC; CDR3: CASSSSSGPAYEQYF
J: TRBJ1-2; size: few; D: TRBD1; V: TRBV7-9; DNA: TGTGCCAGCAGCCCAGGACAGGGGGCACCTACTAACTATGGCTACACCTTC; CDR3: CASSPGQGAPTNYGYTF
J: TRBJ2-7; size: .; D: TRBD2; V: TRBV10-1; DNA: TGCGCCAGCAGTGAGCGCGGGGGATGCTACGAGCAGTACTTC; CDR3: CASSERGGCYEQYF
J: TRBJ2-7; size: once; D: TRBD2; V: TRBV11-2; DNA: TGTGCCAGCAGCCCAGGTGGACTAGCGGGATACGAGCAGTACTTC; CDR3: CASSPGGLAGYEQYF
J: TRBJ2-2; size: .; D: TRBD1; V: TRBV11-1; DNA: TGTGCCAGCACCTCAGGGACAGGGCGCTTCGGCGGGGAGCTGTTTTTT; CDR3: CASTSGTGRFGGELFF
J: TRBJ1-5; size: .; D: TRBD1; V: TRBV19; DNA: TGTGCCAGTAGTAACGGACAGGGTGGGGATCAGCCCCAGCATTTT; CDR3: CASSNGQGGDQPQHF
J: TRBJ1-4; size: .; D: TRBD1; V: TRBV7-9; DNA: TGTGCCAGCAGCGACGGGACAGGGGCTGCCCTTAATGAAAAACTGTTTTTT; CDR3: CASSDGTGAALNEKLFF
J: TRBJ2-4; size: .; D: TRBD2; V: TRBV5-4; DNA: TGTGCCAGCAGCTTGGGGCTAGCGGGAGCCAAAAACATTCAGTACTTC; CDR3: CASSLGLAGAKNIQYF
J: TRBJ2-7; size: .; D: .; V: TRBV7-9; DNA: TGTGCCAGCAGCTTAGCGCTTGCACGGAGCTCCTACGAGCAGTACTTC; CDR3: CASSLALARSSYEQYF
J: TRBJ2-1; size: .; D: TRBD2; V: TRBV27; DNA: TGTGCCAGCAAAAGCGGGAGTCACGATGCTGAGCAGTTCTTC; CDR3: CASKSGSHDAEQFF